This T cell receptor beta chain was captured in a study of molecular identifiers for immune sequencing clone quantification. One entry per CDR3 protein, called by TCRdb with MiXCR from the PCR reads. The sample has about 640,000 distinct CDR3 sequences; 20% are singletons. About this clonotype itself: A read error is possible here, since a much larger clone lies one base away.

The CDR3 spans 14 residues. Germline CDR1 SQVTM, CDR2 ANQGSEA. Using a CD8+CD4-CCR7+CD45RA+ phenotype, naive CD8 T cells were sorted. The clonotype originates from a human donor in good health. Some libraries in this study had Jurkat cell RNA spiked in. This chain uses TRBV29-1 with TRBJ1-3, with 7 bases matching TRBD1. The sequencing input was naive CD8+ T cells from blood, with Jurkat cell RNA spiked in. Subset specified: FACS-sorted CD8+CD4-CCR7+CD45RA+ naive T cells. The CDR3 nucleotides read TGCAGCGTCGTATCGACAGGGACTGGAAACACCACATATTTT. Its protein product is CSVVSTGTGNTTYF.